This T cell receptor beta chain emerged from a study of blood T cell repertoires in COVID-19 (TCRdb year 2020). Describing the broader study: Samples covering the acute and convalescent phases of COVID-19 were provided by collaborators in the United States, Italy and Spain. The repertoires were released in a freely available public database meant as a resource for research on the immune response to SARS-CoV-2. The material from the prospective study consisted of cDNA or gDNA derived from T cells, B-cell-depleted T cells, or PBMCs. HLA class I and class II types, where available, came from metadata supplied by the sample provider rather than from assay-based typing. Subjects who had been exposed to COVID-19, were actively infected with it, or had recovered from it provided the deeply sampled blood TCRbeta repertoires that made up the dataset. Samples were obtained from the ongoing ImmuneRACE study (first 160 participants) and from roughly 1,300 subjects provided by 6 global collaborators. The sample metadata nearly always contained a de-identified subject ID, COVID-19 status, age in years and sex.

TCRbeta CDR3 regions were amplified from genomic DNA using the immunoSEQ Assay, a bias-controlled multiplex PCR. In the original analysis: Within the assay, amplification of reference gene primers was used to estimate how many nucleated cells each sample contained. To quantify the absolute abundance of each unique TCRbeta CDR3 rearrangement, sequence reads were collapsed and filtered. Productive Simpson clonality was computed per sample as the square root of Simpson's diversity index over productive rearrangements. The clones in this table, taken by TCRdb from immuneACCESS, are in-frame only. Not every clone is retained; where verified, under half of the shortfall comes from an unresolved V gene, and the cause of the rest is unknown. V and J calls and clone size are copied from that table; D and trimming were computed from the DNA. The sample data list roughly 350,000 clones, and 75% to 90% of these were observed just once. Jointly, the top ten make up roughly 6.3% of the sample.

At one collaborating source in Seattle, patients were enrolled during active infection and were followed longitudinally through the course of disease. Each collaborating institution followed its own protocols to collect whole blood in K2EDTA tubes. For TCRbeta analysis, collaborators shipped samples as frozen whole blood, isolated PBMCs, or DNA extracted from either of those sample types. Including cysteine and phenylalanine, the CDR3 has 15 amino acids. Left in the record is the CDR3 DNA by itself, 45 bases read in frame from the first base. CDR1 and CDR2 (SGHVS, FNYEAQ) derive from the germline V gene. V is clipped by 1 base and J by 0 bases, and the sequence between their germline boundaries is 9 bases long. With respect to this clone: Which antigen it targets is not known. Base quality data are lacking; no much larger clone is found one base away.

The study at large found these results: The amount of clinical and demographic metadata varied by source and participant and was provided uncurated.

The sequence links TRBV7-6 to TRBJ1-1, with no reliable assignment of the D segment. Sequences were obtained from peripheral blood. This TCR came from a woman between 45 and 65 years old with COVID-19, enrolled during active disease. In nucleotides, the sequence is TGTGCCAGCAGCTTAGTGGGCAGTATGAACACTGAAGCTTTCTTT. This codes for CASSLVGSMNTEAFF.